Shown below are 15 T cell receptor beta chains from a single sample sequenced in a study of regulatory T cells in long-lasting Graves disease. The time point is: persistent/refractory GD, antithyroid drugs over 5 years with positive TRAb. PBMC-derived RNA was used for the TCR library. Through Arm-PCR of CDR3 regions and iRepertoire HTBI primers, TCR beta libraries were built. TCRdb independently ran MiXCR on the multiplex PCR reads; one entry per CDR3 protein. This table has a few hundred thousand distinct CDR3 sequences, about a fifth appearing once. The material was peripheral blood mononuclear cells (PBMCs), obtained when the disease was refractory, from a patient treated with antithyroid drugs. Source of these receptors: a female donor with Graves disease.

In the case of this clonotype: A read error is possible here, since a much larger clone lies one base away. This chain connects TRBV7-2 to TRBJ2-7, with 10 bases that match TRBD1. The CDR3 length is 15 residues. The germline V gene encodes CDR1 SGHTA and CDR2 FQGNSA. This CDR3 is CAGSLTGTGAYEQYF. DNA of the CDR3: TGTGCCGGCAGCTTGACCGGGACAGGGGCTTACGAGCAGTACTTC. The full variable domain, completed using reference TRBV7-2 and TRBJ2-7, is GAGVSQSPSNKVTEKGKDVELRCDPISGHTALYWYRQSLGQGLEFLIYFQGNSAPDKSGLPSDRFSAERTGGSVSTLTIQRTQQEDSAVYLCAGSLTGTGAYEQYFGPGTRLTVT.

This clonotype has at least ten counts. The V call is TRBV6-2 or TRBV6-3, the J call TRBJ2-5; weak D call: TRBD2 (5 bases). V was pared by 4 bases and J by 4 bases, with 16 bases between. Per germline, CDR1 MNHEY and CDR2 SVGEGT. The CDR3 sequence is 15 residues long. CDR3 amino acids: CASSSVQAGVETQYF. Here the CDR3 DNA reads TGTGCCAGCAGTTCTGTCCAGGCCGGGGTAGAGACCCAGTACTTC.

This clonotype was detected ten times or more. The chain employs TRBV25-1 and TRBJ2-7; the D gene is possibly TRBD1 (5 bases). CDR1 and CDR2 (germline): MGHDK, SYGVNS. The ends were cut back, 3 bases at V and 5 bases at J, with 14 bases in the middle. The CDR3 length is 14 residues. CDR3 sequence (DNA): TGTGCCAGCAGTGATCCCATAAGGGGCGACGAGCAGTACTTC. Amino acid sequence: CASSDPIRGDEQYF.

This clonotype was detected many times. The chain joins TRBV28 to TRBJ1-1, with D possibly matching TRBD1 (5 bases). Germline V gene lookup returns CDR1 MDHEN and CDR2 SYDVKM. Trimming left V 8 bases short and J 1 base short, with 8 bases between. This CDR3 spans 12 amino acids. The CDR3 DNA sequence: TGTGCCAGCGGAGGGACGAACACTGAAGCTTTCTTT. This translates into CASGGTNTEAFF.

The chain uses TRBV30 and TRBJ1-2; TRBD1 is a possible D gene (5 bases). CDR1 is GTSNPN and CDR2 is SVGIG in the germline V gene (reference sequence). The CDR3 is made up of 14 amino acids. V was clipped by 3 bases and J by 7 bases, with 18 bases between them. The CDR3 DNA sequence: TGTGCCTGGAGGGGGGATTCTTCCTGGACTGGCTACACCTTC. The encoded protein is CAWRGDSSWTGYTF.

This clonotype was recorded at least ten times. The V and J genes are TRBV28 and TRBJ2-7; 13 bases agree with TRBD2. Germline V gives CDR1 MDHEN, CDR2 SYDVKM. V dropped 4 bases and J dropped 0; count of bases not matched to a gene: 15. This CDR3 is built from 20 residues. Here the CDR3 DNA reads TGTGCCAGCAGTTCCCTCTACCAGACTAGCGGGAGGCCGCACTCCTACGAGCAGTACTTC. This codes for CASSSLYQTSGRPHSYEQYF.

This clonotype turned up a few times. The chain recombines TRBV7-2 with TRBJ1-3, with no clear D. The CDR3 runs 13 residues. The ends were cut back, 4 bases at V and 3 bases at J, with 7 bases in the middle. The germline V gene has CDR1 SGHTA and CDR2 FQGNSA. CDR3 nucleotide sequence: TGTGCCAGCAGCTCTTTGGTTGGAAACACCATATATTTT. Encoded protein: CASSSLVGNTIYF.

This clonotype was seen a handful of times. J is TRBJ2-1 and V is TRBV28, with 10 bases aligning to TRBD2. CDR3 length: 15 amino acids. V gave up 7 bases and J gave up 2 bases; unmatched junction bases: 5. In germline, CDR1 is MDHEN, CDR2 SYDVKM. Here the CDR3 DNA reads TGTGCCAGCAATGACGGACTAGCGGCCTACAATGAGCAGTTCTTC. Translation gives CASNDGLAAYNEQFF. The complete variable domain, with remaining parts taken from reference TRBV28 and TRBJ2-1, reads DVKVTQSSRYLVKRTGEKVFLECVQDMDHENMFWYRQDPGLGLRLIYFSYDVKMKEKGDIPEGYSVSREKKERFSLILESASTNQTSMYLCASNDGLAAYNEQFFGPGTRLTVL.

Ten or more counts support this clonotype. This chain joins TRBV19 and TRBJ1-6, with D possibly being TRBD1 (5 bases). This CDR3 region has 19 residues. The germline V and J ends were trimmed by 9 bases and 7 bases, with 31 bases remaining between them. The V gene's germline CDR1 is LNHDA and CDR2 SQIVND (reference sequence). As DNA, the CDR3 is TGTGCCAGGATAGGAACGTATAATAGGGACCCAACGGGAAATTCACCCCTCCACTTT. It specifies CARIGTYNRDPTGNSPLHF.

This clonotype was seen more than once but under ten times. The chain combines TRBV11-2 with TRBJ1-1; 10 nucleotides match TRBD1. V was pared by 1 base and J by 5 bases, with 7 bases of the junction left unmatched. The CDR3 is 16 amino acids. CDR1 is SGHAT, CDR2 FQNNGV, per germline. The CDR3 DNA follows: TGTGCCAGCAGCTTAGCGACAGGGGGCGCGGGGACTGAAGCTTTCTTT. Its protein product is CASSLATGGAGTEAFF.

This clonotype was detected only once. With a much larger clone just one base away, this may be a read error. The rearrangement links TRBV3-1 to TRBJ2-7, with D tentatively TRBD2 (5 bases). The CDR3 length is 15 residues. CDR1 is LGHDT and CDR2 is YNNKEL in the germline V gene (reference sequence). The CDR3 DNA reads TGTGCCAGCGGCCAGTTTGTGGGAGCGGAGTACGAGCAGTACTTC. It is translated as CASGQFVGAEYEQYF.

The sample holds a few counts of this clonotype. This chain links TRBV20-1 with TRBJ1-4, with no clear D. Germline CDR1 is DFQATT and CDR2 is SNEGSKA (reference sequence). The V and J ends lost 0 bases and 11 bases respectively, with 16 bases between them. The CDR3 loop spans 14 amino acids. The CDR3 reads CSARDSLLGRKLFF. CDR3 nucleotide sequence: TGCAGTGCTAGAGATTCCCTCTTGGGCAGGAAACTGTTTTTT.

This clonotype occurred many times. The chain has TRBV6-5 and TRBJ2-7; D perhaps matches TRBD2 (6 bases). Germline lookup yields CDR1 MNHEY and CDR2 SVGAGI. V was pared by 0 bases and J by 0 bases, with 9 bases between. There are 15 residues in the CDR3. CDR3 region: CASSYSRGTSYEQYF. The CDR3 nucleotides are TGTGCCAGCAGTTACTCGCGGGGTACCTCCTACGAGCAGTACTTC.

This clonotype has ten or more counts. The chain employs TRBV20-1 and TRBJ2-5; weak D call: TRBD1 (6 bases). From germline, CDR1 is DFQATT and CDR2 SNEGSKA (reference sequence). CDR3 length: 14 residues. The V and J ends lost 2 bases and 5 bases respectively, with 15 bases between them. Written as DNA, the CDR3 is TGCAGTGCTAGATGGAACAGGGAAGGGGAGACCCAGTACTTC. It codes for CSARWNREGETQYF.

The CDR3 protein is CASSLGGAGLTDTQYF. The CDR3, as DNA: TGTGCCAGCAGCTTAGGGGGAGCGGGGTTAACAGATACGCAGTATTTT. The genes are TRBV7-2 and TRBJ2-3, with 7 bases matching TRBD2. Unmatched junction bases numbered 7, after V lost 1 base and J lost 3 bases. The CDR3 runs 16 residues. The germline gives CDR1 SGHTA, CDR2 FQGNSA. Full variable domain (missing parts from reference TRBV7-2 and TRBJ2-3): GAGVSQSPSNKVTEKGKDVELRCDPISGHTALYWYRQSLGQGLEFLIYFQGNSAPDKSGLPSDRFSAERTGGSVSTLTIQRTQQEDSAVYLCASSLGGAGLTDTQYFGPGTRLTVL.